A single sample gave rise to the 18 T cell receptor beta chains below, sequenced in a study of tumor-infiltrating lymphocytes in primary liver carcinoma. Researchers generated TCR beta cDNA from 500 ng of total RNA, relying on a constant-region primer. It was through three nested multiplex PCR rounds of slightly modified ARM-PCR that TCR beta libraries arose. The first two PCR rounds, around 11 cycles each, used TRBV1-TRBV30 forward primers and a C-beta reverse primer. TCRdb reprocessed the multiplex PCR reads via MiXCR and lists one record per CDR3 protein. The sample consists of about 310,000 distinct CDR3 sequences, roughly three fifths of them appearing once. Unsorted whole blood yielded blood RNA, and germline DNA was extracted as well. Sequencing was done on a sample of peripheral blood. The receptor set was obtained from a woman aged 30 to 39 with primary liver carcinoma and hepatitis B virus infection.

Ten or more counts support this clonotype. The rearrangement joins TRBV6-1 to TRBJ2-5; D remains ambiguous. Trimming cost V 4 bases and J 2 bases, with 8 bases left between them. CDR3 length equals 13 residues. Looked up from germline, CDR1 is MNHNS and CDR2 is SASEGT. The chain's CDR3 is CASSGVLQETQYF. As DNA, the CDR3 is TGTGCCAGCAGTGGTGTCTTACAAGAGACCCAGTACTTC.

For this clonotype: As the CDR3 is not closed by the conserved phenylalanine or tryptophan, this likely results from a read error. The V and J genes are TRBV28 and TRBJ2-3, with D perhaps matching TRBD1 (6 bases). With 3 bases removed from V and 1 base from J, the gap between germline ends came to 11 bases. The CDR3 spans 15 residues. In germline, CDR1 is MDHEN, CDR2 SYDVKM. The CDR3 region has the DNA TGTGCCAGCAGTTTGCCAGGGGTGGGCACAGATACGCAGTATTCT. It codes for CASSLPGVGTDTQYS.

Note on this clonotype: A read error may produce the germline difference seen at one junction end. This chain joins TRBV10-3 and TRBJ2-5, with TRBD2 matching 9 bases. The CDR3 has 15 amino acids. Germline CDR1 is ENHRY and CDR2 is SYGVKD. DNA of the CDR3: TGTGCCATCAGTGAGAGATCTAGCGGGGCAGAGACACAGTACTTC. Protein: CAISERSSGAETQYF.

The chain combines TRBV6-2 or TRBV6-3 with TRBJ2-1, with 11 bases identical to TRBD2. Germline CDR1 is MNHEY and CDR2 is SVGEGT. J lost 5 bases, V lost 2 bases, and 17 bases had no gene match. This CDR3 is 20 amino acids long. CDR3 coding DNA: TGTGCCAGCAGTTACGAACTAGCGGGAGTTTATCAATCGGGCAACAATGAGCAGTTCTTC. Protein: CASSYELAGVYQSGNNEQFF.

On this clonotype itself: This is likely a read error, given that the CDR3 carries no conserved phenylalanine or tryptophan at its end. The genes are TRBV6-5 and TRBJ2-7; D possibly uses TRBD1 or TRBD2 (5 bases each). Germline CDR1 reads MNHEY; CDR2 reads SVGAGI. Trimming left V 2 bases short and J 5 bases short, with 13 bases between. The CDR3 is 14 residues long. The CDR3, as DNA: TGTGCCAGCAGTTACACGCACCGGGACCACGAGCAGTACTTA. It codes for CASSYTHRDHEQYL.

For this clonotype: The CDR3 end shows no conserved phenylalanine or tryptophan, and so a read error is likely. V usage is TRBV5-6 and J usage is TRBJ2-3; D gene unclear. Between the trimmed V and J ends, which lost 1 base and 2 bases, there was a span of 5 bases. CDR1 and CDR2 (germline): SGHDT, YYEEEE. The CDR3 is 13 amino acids. The CDR3 coding sequence is TGTGCCAGCAGCTTGAGTGCCACAGATACGCAGTATATT. Residues: CASSLSATDTQYI.

This clonotype was observed a handful of times. This may come from a read error, since a much larger clone is one base off. J is TRBJ2-7 and V is TRBV11-3; the match to TRBD1 covers 7 bases. The germline V gene encodes CDR1 SGHNT and CDR2 YENEEA. This CDR3 is 18 amino acids long. CDR3 loop: CASGLVGQGVLVPYEQYF. CDR3 sequence (DNA): TGTGCCAGCGGCTTAGTAGGGCAGGGGGTACTGGTCCCCTACGAGCAGTACTTC.

This clonotype occurred a few times. This chain links TRBV7-8 with TRBJ1-5, with no clear D. Germline V CDR1 and CDR2: SGHVS, FQNEAQ. The V end was cut by 2 bases, the J end by 3 bases, with 11 bases between. The CDR3 contains 15 residues. CDR3 DNA: TGTGCCAGCAGCTTATCAGATTCAATCAATCAGCCCCAGCATTTT. It specifies CASSLSDSINQPQHF.

About this clonotype: The junction does not match germline at one end; this may be a read error. The CDR3 loop is CASGLVGGTSTGELFF. In nucleotides, the CDR3 is TGTGCCAGCGGCTTAGTGGGGGGTACGAGCACCGGGGAGTTGTTTTTT. The chain combines TRBV11-1 with TRBJ2-2; weak D call: TRBD2 (6 bases). Germline CDR1 and CDR2: SGHAT and FQDESV (reference sequence). This CDR3 has 16 residues.

This clonotype came up many times. The V call is TRBV29-1, the J call TRBJ1-1, with D maybe TRBD1 (6 bases). Germline lookup yields CDR1 SQVTM and CDR2 ANQGSEA. Trimming took 6 bases from V and 7 from J, leaving 18 bases between them. The CDR3 sequence is 13 residues long. For the CDR3, the DNA is TGCAGCGTCATACTCGGGACAACCTATGAAGCTTTCTTT. Its protein product is CSVILGTTYEAFF.

The genes are TRBV30 and TRBJ2-5; D unresolved. The germline V gene encodes CDR1 GTSNPN and CDR2 SVGIG (reference sequence). The germline V and J ends were trimmed by 3 bases and 6 bases, with 8 bases remaining between them. The CDR3 length is 11 residues. The CDR3 sequence: CAWSVMKTQYF. CDR3 nucleotide sequence: TGTGCCTGGAGCGTAATGAAGACCCAGTACTTC. Full variable domain (remainder filled in from reference TRBV30 and TRBJ2-5): SQTIHQWPATLVQPVGSPLSLECTVEGTSNPNLYWYRQAAGRGLQLLFYSVGIGQISSEVPQNLSASRPQDRQFILSSKKLLLSDSGFYLCAWSVMKTQYFGPGTRLLVL.

Notes on this clonotype: This may be a read error: a much more frequent sequence differs by one nucleotide. This chain links TRBV4-2 with TRBJ2-7; D might be TRBD2 (6 bases). The germline V gene encodes CDR1 LGHNA and CDR2 YNFKEQ. This CDR3 has 15 amino acids. Trimming stripped 3 bases from V and 4 bases from J, with 16 bases between. This chain's CDR3 is CASSQERMAGYEQYF. Here the CDR3 DNA reads TGTGCCAGCAGCCAGGAGAGAATGGCGGGGTACGAGCAGTACTTC.

Comment on this clonotype: A much bigger clone sits one base away, suggesting this may be a read error. This chain uses TRBV29-1 with TRBJ2-3; D gene uncertain. Germline lookup yields CDR1 SQVTM and CDR2 ANQGSEA. The CDR3 is 15 amino acids. CDR3 sequence reads: CSVDRQGLGTDRQYF. CDR3 in DNA: TGCAGCGTTGACAGACAAGGGCTAGGCACAGATAGGCAGTATTTT.

The genes are TRBV12-3 or TRBV12-4 and TRBJ2-1; 9 nucleotides match TRBD2. With V trimmed by 6 bases and J by 5 bases, 5 bases remained unmatched. The CDR3 sequence is 14 residues long. CDR3 in amino acids: CASRSSGADNEQFF. CDR3 nucleotide sequence: TGTGCCAGCAGGTCTAGCGGGGCAGACAATGAGCAGTTCTTC.

The rearrangement links TRBV14 to TRBJ1-1; D is unclear. The CDR3 loop spans 13 amino acids. Deletions cut 1 base from V and 6 bases from J, with 9 bases between. Per germline, CDR1 SGHDN and CDR2 FVKESK. The CDR3 DNA is TGTGCCAGCAGCCAAGGTCTTAACGCTGAAGCTTTCTTT. Residues: CASSQGLNAEAFF.

The rearrangement uses TRBV11-3 and TRBJ1-1; weak D call: TRBD1 (6 bases). V was shortened by 7 bases and J by 7 bases, with 19 bases between the two germline ends. This CDR3 has 14 residues. CDR1 is SGHNT and CDR2 is YENEEA in the germline V gene. The CDR3 sequence is CASNLTGRGSEAFF. For the CDR3, the DNA is TGTGCCAGCAACCTTACAGGGCGAGGCAGTGAAGCTTTCTTT.

As for this clonotype: A much larger clone sits a single nucleotide away, making a read error possible. The gene calls are TRBV6-5 and TRBJ2-5; 7 positions agree with TRBD2. CDR3 length: 15 residues. The germline CDR1 and CDR2 sequences are MNHEY and SVGAGI. With 0 bases clipped from V and 5 bases from J, the junction kept 6 bases outside the gene matches. CDR3 residues: CASSYSGGGHETQYF. DNA of the CDR3: TGTGCCAGCAGTTACTCGGGGGGAGGGCATGAGACCCAGTACTTC.

Regarding this clonotype: Sequence at one end of the junction differs from germline and may be a read error. This chain joins TRBV11-2 and TRBJ2-7; 9 bases map to TRBD2. Germline CDR1 and CDR2: SGHAT and FQNNGV. There are 15 residues in the CDR3. CDR3 nucleotide sequence: TGTGCCAACAGCCCAGAGAGGCCAGCGGGAGGCGAGCAGTACTTC. Encoded protein: CANSPERPAGGEQYF.